The 30 T cell receptor beta chains reported below all come from one sample, sequenced in a study of CDR3 diversity in severe acne. TCRdb re-called the PCR reads with MiXCR, one entry per CDR3 protein. The data show some 90,000 distinct CDR3 sequences, around half seen once. The sample consisted of blood. These receptor sequences come from a male donor in good health, serving as a control.

DNA for the CDR3: TGTGCCAGCAGCTGGGACCGGGACAGGGGACTAGCCTCGAGCACAGATACGCAGTATTTT. Its translation is CASSWDRDRGLASSTDTQYF. The chain couples TRBV7-9 to TRBJ2-3; D is perhaps TRBD1 (10 bases). V dropped 4 bases and J dropped 0 bases, with 26 bases sitting between them. Germline values: CDR1 SEHNR, CDR2 FQNEAQ (reference sequence). CDR3 length equals 20 residues. Full variable domain (rest looked up from reference TRBV7-9 and TRBJ2-3): DTGVSQNPRHKITKRGQNVTFRCDPISEHNRLYWYRQTLGQGPEFLTYFQNEAQLEKSRLLSDRFSAERPKGSFSTLEIQRTEQGDSAMYLCASSWDRDRGLASSTDTQYFGPGTRLTVL.

This clonotype was detected once. The chain joins TRBV14 to TRBJ2-3; perhaps TRBD2 as D (5 bases). CDR3 length equals 15 residues. With 4 bases removed from V and 8 bases from J, the gap between germline ends came to 19 bases. CDR1 and CDR2 from the germline V gene are SGHDN and FVKESK. The CDR3 DNA follows: TGTGCCAGCAGCCTGGTTAGCGTGGCCGCAGGTACGCAGTATTTT. Protein product: CASSLVSVAAGTQYF. The full variable domain, its missing parts supplied by reference TRBV14 and TRBJ2-3, is EAGVTQFPSHSVIEKGQTVTLRCDPISGHDNLYWYRRVMGKEIKFLLHFVKESKQDESGMPNNRFLAERTGGTYSTLKVQPAELEDSGVYFCASSLVSVAAGTQYFGPGTRLTVL.

In this sample, this clonotype is medium-sized (0.01 to 0.1%). The chain links TRBV10-1 to TRBJ2-3, with 13 bases that match TRBD2. After removal of 3 bases from V and 4 bases from J, the junction contained 4 bases not matched to a gene. CDR3 size: 16 residues. The germline V gene encodes CDR1 WNHNN and CDR2 SYGVQD (reference sequence). CDR3 sequence (DNA): TGCGCCAGCAGTGAACTACTAGCGGGAGGGGCAGATACGCAGTATTTT. It codes for CASSELLAGGADTQYF.

The rearrangement links TRBV7-8 to TRBJ2-7; 8 bases map to TRBD1. Germline V gene sequence: CDR1 SGHVS, CDR2 FQNEAQ. J lost 2 bases, V lost 4 bases, and 7 bases had no gene match. The CDR3 contains 15 residues. CDR3: CASSSAGTGTYEQYF. The CDR3 bases are TGTGCCAGCAGCTCCGCCGGGACAGGCACCTACGAGCAGTACTTC. The variable domain in full, completed from reference TRBV7-8 and TRBJ2-7, reads GAGVSQSPRYKVAKRGQDVALRCDPISGHVSLFWYQQALGQGPEFLTYFQNEAQLDKSGLPSDRFFAERPEGSVSTLKIQRTQQEDSAVYLCASSSAGTGTYEQYFGPGTRLTVT.

V and J are TRBV2 and TRBJ2-7, with unresolved D. CDR3 length equals 14 residues. CDR1 is SNHLY and CDR2 is FYNNEI in the germline V gene. V shed 6 bases and J shed 7 bases, with 19 bases lying between them. CDR3 amino acids: CASRASQTVREQYF. The DNA for the CDR3 is TGTGCCAGCAGGGCATCCCAAACGGTCAGAGAGCAGTACTTC.

This clonotype was counted ten times or more. This chain connects TRBV7-3 to TRBJ1-5; the D is unclear. Germline loops: CDR1 SGHTA, CDR2 FQGTGA. CDR3 length: 10 residues. Deletions cut 11 bases from V and 8 bases from J, with 10 bases between. The CDR3 nucleotides are TGTGCCGGCGACCAGAAGCCCCAGCATTTT. It yields the protein CAGDQKPQHF.

This clonotype has only one observation. The chain has TRBV25-1 and TRBJ2-3, with 7 bases that match TRBD1. This CDR3 has 13 residues. The V gene's germline CDR1 is MGHDK and CDR2 SYGVNS. V was clipped by 6 bases and J by 2 bases; unmatched bases: 2. DNA for the CDR3: TGTGCCAGCAGAAAGGGGGCCACAGATACGCAGTATTTT. It translates to CASRKGATDTQYF.

This clonotype appeared a few times. The chain is built from TRBV19 and TRBJ2-7, with D perhaps TRBD1 (6 bases). This CDR3 has 12 residues. The germline V gene encodes CDR1 LNHDA and CDR2 SQIVND (reference sequence). Trimming cost V 4 bases and J 2 bases, with 6 bases left between them. CDR3 residues: CASSRTAYEQYF. CDR3 sequence (DNA): TGTGCCAGTAGTAGGACAGCCTACGAGCAGTACTTC.

This clonotype has ten or more counts. The chain combines TRBV4-2 with TRBJ1-1; D may be TRBD1 (5 bases). There are 14 residues in the CDR3. Between the trimmed V and J ends, which lost 0 bases and 6 bases, there was a span of 11 bases. Germline lookup yields CDR1 LGHNA and CDR2 YNFKEQ. CDR3 amino acids: CASSQDAGDPEAFF. The CDR3 coding sequence is TGTGCCAGCAGCCAAGATGCGGGGGATCCTGAAGCTTTCTTT.

The chain employs TRBV3-1 and TRBJ1-5, with TRBD1 matching over 8 bases. The CDR3 contains 14 residues. V lost 1 base and J lost 6; bases outside the gene matches: 2. In germline, CDR1 is LGHDT, CDR2 YNNKEL (reference sequence). CDR3 loop: CASSQGQGFQPQHF. The CDR3 nucleotides read TGTGCCAGCAGCCAAGGACAGGGGTTTCAGCCCCAGCATTTT.

J is TRBJ2-7 and V is TRBV5-1; D gene unclear. CDR1 SGHRS and CDR2 YFSETQ come from the germline V gene. The CDR3 runs 11 residues. V was cut by 3 bases and J by 5 bases, with 6 bases left in between. CDR3 in DNA: TGCGCCAGCAGCTCGGTTAACGAGCAGTACTTC. Translation: CASSSVNEQYF.

This rearrangement joins TRBV28 to TRBJ2-7; 9 bases are a match to TRBD1. CDR3 size: 16 residues. The germline CDR1 and CDR2 sequences are MDHEN and SYDVKM. V lost 6 bases, J lost 4 bases, and 13 bases stayed unmatched. For the CDR3, the DNA is TGTGCCAGCAGCTTTGATCCGGGACAGGGTGCATACGAGCAGTACTTC. Protein product: CASSFDPGQGAYEQYF. Combining the CDR3 with reference TRBV28 and TRBJ2-7 gives the whole variable domain DVKVTQSSRYLVKRTGEKVFLECVQDMDHENMFWYRQDPGLGLRLIYFSYDVKMKEKGDIPEGYSVSREKKERFSLILESASTNQTSMYLCASSFDPGQGAYEQYFGPGTRLTVT.

This clonotype is categorized as medium-sized. This chain joins TRBV6-1 and TRBJ2-7; TRBD1 agrees at 8 bases. This CDR3 has 13 residues. CDR1 is MNHNS and CDR2 is SASEGT in the germline V gene. The V and J ends lost 6 bases and 6 bases, in that order; junction bases with no gene match: 7. CDR3 region: CASRPGQVSEQYF. As DNA, the CDR3 is TGTGCCAGCAGACCGGGACAGGTATCCGAGCAGTACTTC.

Relative to its sample, this clonotype is medium-sized (0.01 to 0.1%). V is TRBV7-9 and J is TRBJ1-6, with TRBD1 matching over 8 bases. The CDR3 has 18 amino acids. Germline-derived CDR1 and CDR2 are SEHNR and FQNEAQ (reference sequence). V lost 1 base, J lost 6 bases, and 11 bases stayed unmatched. This CDR3 is CASSLGSQSGGVNSPLHF. CDR3 in DNA: TGTGCCAGCAGCTTAGGTTCCCAATCAGGGGGCGTTAATTCACCCCTCCACTTT.

To note about this clonotype: As the CDR3 is not closed by the conserved phenylalanine or tryptophan, this likely results from a read error. No DNA is shown, since the ends of the CDR3 on it are uncertain; the CDR3 is the one TCRdb lists. This CDR3 is CSASLGGYTFGS. This chain joins TRBV20-1 and TRBJ2-5; TRBD2, the table's D call, was not compared with the DNA. Ends included, the CDR3 has 12 residues. Germline V gene lookup returns CDR1 DFQATT and CDR2 SNEGSKA (reference sequence).

V is TRBV2 and J is TRBJ1-5; 7 bases are shared with TRBD1. The CDR3 has 15 amino acids. Germline CDR1 and CDR2: SNHLY and FYNNEI. Unmatched junction bases numbered 6, after V lost 5 bases and J lost 2 bases. In nucleotides, the CDR3 is TGTGCCAGCAGTTTAGCCACAGGGGGCAATCAGCCCCAGCATTTT. It specifies CASSLATGGNQPQHF.

This clonotype was detected a few times. The gene calls are TRBV7-8 and TRBJ1-2; 7 bases fit TRBD1. The junction had 12 bases not matched to a gene; V was cut back by 2 bases and J by 3 bases. CDR1 SGHVS and CDR2 FQNEAQ come from the germline V gene. This CDR3 spans 17 amino acids. The CDR3 DNA follows: TGTGCCAGCAGCTTAACGACAGGGAGCGTCGGGCACTATGGCTACACCTTC. Translation: CASSLTTGSVGHYGYTF.

The chain uses TRBV12-3 or TRBV12-4 and TRBJ1-6; 7 bases are a match to TRBD1. This CDR3 region has 15 residues. After removal of 3 bases from V and 4 bases from J, the junction contained 3 bases not matched to a gene. As DNA, the CDR3 is TGTGCCAGCAGTTTCGACAGGGATTATAATTCACCCCTCCACTTT. Amino acids: CASSFDRDYNSPLHF.

Details on this clonotype: An end of the junction differs from the germline gene, which may be a read error. The chain uses TRBV15 and TRBJ1-1; D unclear. Germline values: CDR1 LNHNV, CDR2 YYDKDF (reference sequence). The CDR3 spans 16 residues. Here the CDR3 DNA reads TGTGCCACCAGCAGAGGGTCGGGTTTCATGAACACGGAAGCCTTCTTT. It encodes CATSRGSGFMNTEAFF. Based on the CDR3 plus reference TRBV15 and TRBJ1-1, the full variable domain is DAMVIQNPRYQVTQFGKPVTLSCSQTLNHNVMYWYQQKSSQAPKLLFHYYDKDFNNEADTPDNFQSRRPNTSFCFLDIRSPGLGDTAMYLCATSRGSGFMNTEAFFGQGTRLTVV.

The V call is TRBV9, the J call TRBJ2-7; 12 bases line up with TRBD2. This CDR3 comprises 15 residues. The junction had 8 bases not matched to a gene; V was cut back by 3 bases and J by 7 bases. Germline V gives CDR1 SGDLS, CDR2 YYNGEE. The CDR3: CASSELAGGPGEQYF. The CDR3 DNA reads TGTGCCAGCAGCGAGCTAGCGGGGGGGCCCGGGGAGCAGTACTTC.

This chain links TRBV6-6 with TRBJ2-7, with D hard to call. Germline loops: CDR1 MNHNY, CDR2 SVGAGI (reference sequence). CDR3 length equals 14 residues. V lost 5 bases and J 8 bases, leaving 19 bases between the germline ends. CDR3 amino acids: CASSLHDTPLQQYF. The CDR3 DNA reads TGTGCCAGCAGTCTACACGACACTCCTCTCCAGCAGTACTTC.

V gene TRBV5-6 combines with J gene TRBJ2-7; D might be TRBD1 (5 bases). This CDR3 comprises 16 residues. The germline CDR1 and CDR2 sequences are SGHDT and YYEEEE. V was trimmed by 0 bases and J by 2 bases, leaving 15 bases between them. CDR3 coding DNA: TGTGCCAGCAGCTTGGCCCCAGGGATGAATACCTACGAGCAGTACTTC. Encoded protein: CASSLAPGMNTYEQYF.

The V gene is TRBV6-1, the J gene TRBJ1-5, with D possibly being TRBD1 (5 bases). Trimming pared 5 bases from V and 3 bases from J, leaving 14 bases between. CDR1 and CDR2 (germline): MNHNS, SASEGT. The CDR3 sequence is 15 residues long. The CDR3 sequence is CASSPGTALNQPQHF. The CDR3 nucleotides read TGTGCCAGCAGTCCGGGGACGGCCCTCAATCAGCCCCAGCATTTT.

The chain links TRBV20-1 to TRBJ2-3, with D perhaps TRBD1 or TRBD2 (5 bases each). Germline V gene sequence: CDR1 DFQATT, CDR2 SNEGSKA (reference sequence). This CDR3 spans 13 amino acids. Trimming removed 6 bases from V and 1 base from J, with 11 bases in between. CDR3 in amino acids: CSATGTRTDTQYF. As DNA, the CDR3 is TGCAGTGCCACCGGGACGCGCACAGATACGCAGTATTTT.

CDR3 sequence reads: CASVRTSGRANEQFF. In DNA, the CDR3 is TGTGCCAGCGTTCGGACTAGCGGGAGGGCCAATGAGCAGTTCTTC. The V and J genes are TRBV6-1 and TRBJ2-1, with TRBD2 matching 15 bases. Unmatched junction bases numbered 5, after V lost 8 bases and J lost 6 bases. The germline CDR1 and CDR2 sequences are MNHNS and SASEGT. The CDR3 runs to 15 residues.

The table lists this clonotype with many counts. DNA for the CDR3: TGTGCCAGCAGCCCGACAGGCCTGAACACCGGGGAGCTGTTTTTT. This encodes CASSPTGLNTGELFF. This chain links TRBV7-3 with TRBJ2-2; TRBD1 might be the D (6 bases). Trimming took 5 bases from V and 1 from J, leaving 11 bases between them. The germline V gene has CDR1 SGHTA and CDR2 FQGTGA. The CDR3 runs 15 residues.

V and J are TRBV7-2 and TRBJ1-1, with D possibly TRBD1 on 6 matching bases. V gave up 5 bases and J gave up 10 bases, with 14 bases separating them. The germline V gene has CDR1 SGHTA and CDR2 FQGNSA. This CDR3 has 12 residues. The CDR3 reads CASSRTQGRAFF. The CDR3 DNA reads as TGTGCCAGCAGCCGCACACAGGGAAGAGCTTTCTTT.

The sample holds a few counts of this clonotype. The chain is built from TRBV10-3 and TRBJ1-1, with TRBD1 identical over 8 bases. Germline CDR1 ENHRY, CDR2 SYGVKD. The CDR3 length is 14 residues. J lost 5 bases, V lost 11 bases, and 13 bases had no gene match. CDR3 in amino acids: CAHTPGGIETEAFF. The CDR3 DNA is TGTGCCCATACCCCAGGGGGCATAGAAACTGAAGCTTTCTTT.

This chain links TRBV15 with TRBJ2-2, with TRBD2 matching 7 bases. The V and J ends lost 5 bases and 0 bases, in that order; junction bases with no gene match: 9. From germline, CDR1 is LNHNV and CDR2 YYDKDF (reference sequence). The CDR3 runs 17 residues. This CDR3 is CATSPRRGRPNTGELFF. CDR3 in DNA: TGTGCCACCAGCCCCCGCCGCGGGAGACCGAACACCGGGGAGCTGTTTTTT.

This clonotype was seen ten or more times. The genes are TRBV4-1 and TRBJ2-5; no reliable D call. Germline V gene data show CDR1 as MGHRA and CDR2 as YSYEKL. The CDR3 is 16 residues long. V was shortened by 1 base and J by 2 bases, with 14 bases between the two germline ends. CDR3 in DNA: TGCGCCAGCAGCCAAGTAAATCTAGGCTTTCAAGAGACCCAGTACTTC. It is translated as CASSQVNLGFQETQYF.